This is a list of T cell receptor beta chains from one sample in a study of Graves' ophthalmopathy and Graves' hyperthyroidism. TCRdb re-derived calls from the multiplex PCR reads in MiXCR, one entry per CDR3 protein. The table records about 420,000 distinct CDR3 sequences, approximately 21% of them present only once. The sample consisted of peripheral blood. All receptors derive from a woman between 18 and 30 years old with stable Graves' hyperthyroidism. Each CDR3 is given with its conserved first and last residue. A D gene is named only where the DNA matches it firmly. Clone size is given for some rows only: seen once, a few or many times, or a class if the clone is expanded.

d_call | clone_size | j_call | v_call | cdr3_aa | cdr3_nt
NA | many | TRBJ1-2 | TRBV24-1 | CATSDGLSNYGYTF | TGTGCCACCAGTGACGGATTATCTAACTATGGCTACACCTTC
NA | many | TRBJ1-1 | TRBV2 | CASKIVGTEAFF | TGTGCCAGCAAAATTGTGGGCACTGAAGCTTTCTTT
NA | many | TRBJ1-2 | TRBV12-3/TRBV12-4 | CASTPGPNYGYTF | TGTGCCAGCACCCCGGGTCCTAACTATGGCTACACCTTC
TRBD1 | many | TRBJ2-4 | TRBV11-2 | CASSLDSGGQNIQYF | TGTGCCAGCAGCTTAGATTCAGGGGGCCAAAACATTCAGTACTTC
NA | many | TRBJ2-2 | TRBV11-2 | CASSLVQITGELFF | TGTGCCAGCAGCTTAGTACAGATCACCGGGGAGCTGTTTTTT
NA | many | TRBJ2-7 | TRBV7-9 | CASSLGSGDYEQYF | TGTGCCAGCAGCTTAGGGTCAGGGGACTACGAGCAGTACTTC
NA | few | TRBJ2-2 | TRBV18 | CASSPPGESTGELFF | TGTGCCAGCTCACCACCAGGCGAGAGCACCGGGGAGCTGTTTTTT
NA | many | TRBJ1-2 | TRBV20-1 | CSAGTPTVSGYTF | TGCAGTGCCGGGACGCCTACTGTCTCTGGCTACACCTTC
TRBD1 | many | TRBJ1-1 | TRBV6-1 | CASSRQGVAFF | TGTGCCAGCAGTCGACAGGGAGTGGCTTTCTTT
NA | few | TRBJ1-2 | TRBV6-1 | CASRDTLGGYGYTF | TGTGCCAGCAGGGATACACTAGGCGGCTATGGCTACACCTTC
NA | few | TRBJ2-7 | TRBV11-3 | CASSFSADSSYEQYF | TGTGCCAGCAGCTTTAGTGCGGACAGTTCCTACGAGCAGTACTTC
NA | once | TRBJ2-6 | TRBV11-1 | CASRSIRFRGTGANVLTF | TGTGCCAGCAGATCGATTAGATTTCGGGGGACTGGGGCCAACGTCCTGACTTTC
NA | many | TRBJ1-1 | TRBV5-1 | CASSWRGVNTEAFF | TGCGCCAGCAGCTGGAGAGGGGTGAACACTGAAGCTTTCTTT
NA | NA | TRBJ1-2 | TRBV6-5 | CASSFTSDRRYGYTF | TGTGCCAGCAGTTTTACCTCGGACAGACGATATGGCTACACCTTC
NA | many | TRBJ1-5 | TRBV6-6 | CASSNRNQPQHF | TGTGCCAGCAGTAACAGAAATCAGCCCCAGCATTTT
NA | NA | TRBJ1-5 | TRBV27 | CASGRTNQPQHF | TGTGCCAGCGGGCGAACCAATCAGCCCCAGCATTTT
TRBD1 | once | TRBJ2-5 | TRBV12-3/TRBV12-4 | CASSLGTGLETQYF | TGTGCCAGCAGTTTGGGGACAGGGTTAGAGACCCAGTACTTC
TRBD2 | once | TRBJ2-5 | TRBV7-9 | CASSPHGRAQYF | TGTGCCAGCAGCCCCCATGGGAGGGCCCAGTACTTC
TRBD2 | NA | TRBJ2-2 | TRBV11-1 | CASSLLGTSGPGELFF | TGTGCCAGCAGCTTATTGGGGACTAGCGGGCCCGGAGAGCTGTTTTTT
TRBD2 | many | TRBJ2-4 | TRBV6-2/TRBV6-3 | CASSFLGLAGGQKNIQYF | TGTGCCAGCAGTTTCCTGGGACTAGCGGGAGGACAGAAAAACATTCAGTACTTC
NA | many | TRBJ1-1 | TRBV6-2/TRBV6-3 | CASSYSREGHPKGFMNTEAFF | TGTGCCAGCAGTTACTCGCGGGAGGGACACCCAAAGGGGTTCATGAACACTGAAGCTTTCTTT
NA | NA | TRBJ2-7 | TRBV11-2 | CASSPADGEQYF | TGTGCCAGCAGTCCCGCGGATGGCGAGCAGTACTTC
NA | many | TRBJ2-7 | TRBV10-3 | CAISESNQGLYEQYF | TGTGCCATCAGTGAGTCGAACCAGGGACTCTACGAGCAGTACTTC
NA | many | TRBJ2-7 | TRBV4-1 | CASRRLGWRGEQYF | TGCGCCAGCAGACGCCTAGGTTGGCGTGGGGAGCAGTACTTC
NA | few | TRBJ1-1 | TRBV4-1 | CASSQGLQSNTEAFF | TGCGCCAGCAGCCAGGGATTACAATCGAACACTGAAGCTTTCTTT
TRBD1 | few | TRBJ2-5 | TRBV30 | CAWGTRGPETQYF | TGTGCCTGGGGGACCAGGGGGCCAGAGACCCAGTACTTC
TRBD1 | many | TRBJ2-7 | TRBV15 | CATSRRSGTVSEQYF | TGTGCCACCAGCAGAAGATCCGGGACAGTCTCCGAGCAGTACTTC
TRBD2 | many | TRBJ2-7 | TRBV6-2/TRBV6-3 | CASRIWTSAYEQYF | TGTGCCAGCAGGATCTGGACTAGTGCCTACGAGCAGTACTTC
TRBD1 | many | TRBJ2-4 | TRBV5-1 | CASSLALPGQARFEYF | TGCGCCAGCAGCTTGGCCCTCCCAGGACAGGCCCGGTTTGAGTACTTC
TRBD1 | NA | TRBJ1-2 | TRBV5-1 | CASSLWNRGQDYTF | TGCGCCAGCAGCTTGTGGAACAGGGGGCAGGACTACACCTTC
TRBD2 | many | TRBJ2-5 | TRBV11-3 | CASSLDLRQGGETQYF | TGTGCCAGCAGCTTAGATCTACGGCAGGGAGGGGAGACCCAGTACTTC
NA | many | TRBJ2-2 | TRBV12-3/TRBV12-4 | CASSAPGTPHTGELFF | TGTGCCAGCAGTGCCCCCGGGACACCGCACACCGGGGAGCTGTTTTTT
NA | NA | TRBJ1-1 | TRBV10-3 | CAIARGGTEAFF | TGTGCCATCGCCAGGGGAGGTACTGAAGCTTTCTTT
NA | many | TRBJ1-6 | TRBV12-3/TRBV12-4 | CASSLGQNTYNSPLHF | TGTGCCAGCAGTTTAGGGCAGAACACCTATAATTCACCCCTCCACTTT
TRBD1 | many | TRBJ1-5 | TRBV30 | CAWSGTGGHQPQHF | TGTGCCTGGAGTGGGACAGGGGGCCATCAGCCCCAGCATTTT
TRBD1 | many | TRBJ1-1 | TRBV5-1 | CASSTGTGATEAFF | TGCGCCAGCAGTACCGGGACAGGGGCCACTGAAGCTTTCTTT
NA | NA | TRBJ2-5 | TRBV2 | CASRDPTENQETQYF | TGTGCCAGCAGGGACCCTACAGAGAACCAAGAGACCCAGTACTTC
TRBD1 | NA | TRBJ2-7 | TRBV12-3/TRBV12-4 | CASSLAQGFDQYF | TGTGCCAGCAGTTTGGCACAGGGGTTCGATCAGTACTTC
NA | many | TRBJ1-2 | TRBV9 | CASSAPTGPNYGYTF | TGTGCCAGCAGCGCCCCGACAGGCCCTAACTATGGCTACACCTTC
TRBD1 | many | TRBJ2-7 | TRBV29-1 | CSVEDRDSGTGYEQYF | TGCAGCGTTGAAGATCGGGACTCCGGGACAGGGTACGAGCAGTACTTC
NA | many | TRBJ2-5 | TRBV20-1 | CSARVPGLRQETQYF | TGCAGTGCTAGAGTACCGGGACTCCGGCAAGAGACCCAGTACTTC
NA | NA | TRBJ1-6 | TRBV7-8 | CASSLVGTNDSPLHF | TGTGCCAGCAGCTTAGTCGGGACAAATGATTCACCCCTCCACTTT
NA | once | TRBJ1-1 | TRBV11-2 | CASSIIPVRSMNTEAFF | TGTGCCAGCAGCATCATCCCGGTCCGGTCCATGAACACTGAAGCTTTCTTT
TRBD1 | NA | TRBJ1-2 | TRBV12-5 | CASDLGAGGDYGYTF | TGTGCTAGTGACTTGGGGGCAGGGGGCGACTATGGCTACACCTTC
TRBD1 | many | TRBJ2-7 | TRBV7-8 | CASSPPDRLYEQYF | TGTGCCAGCAGCCCCCCGGACAGGCTTTACGAGCAGTACTTC
TRBD1 | many | TRBJ1-5 | TRBV2 | CASSPGQGFGNQPQHF | TGTGCCAGCAGTCCGGGACAGGGGTTTGGCAATCAGCCCCAGCATTTT
NA | few | TRBJ1-1 | TRBV6-1 | CASSPANLGIATFF | TGTGCCAGCAGTCCGGCGAACCTGGGCATTGCGACTTTCTTT
NA | few | TRBJ1-1 | TRBV11-2 | CASSSTPTNTEAFF | TGTGCCAGCAGCTCGACACCGACAAACACTGAAGCTTTCTTT
NA | NA | TRBJ2-2 | TRBV30 | CAWSGSRTVNTGELFF | TGTGCCTGGAGCGGGTCGCGGACGGTGAACACCGGGGAGCTGTTTTTT
NA | many | TRBJ1-2 | TRBV10-3 | CAISHRDFYGYTF | TGTGCCATCAGTCATAGGGATTTCTATGGCTACACCTTC
TRBD2 | NA | TRBJ2-2 | TRBV20-1 | CSANSQLALNTGELFF | TGCAGTGCTAATTCCCAACTAGCGCTGAACACCGGGGAGCTGTTTTTT
NA | many | TRBJ1-1 | TRBV14 | CASSQDTARNTEAFF | TGTGCCAGCAGCCAAGATACGGCGAGGAACACTGAAGCTTTCTTT
NA | NA | TRBJ1-6 | TRBV6-5 | CASSYRSSPLHF | TGTGCCAGCAGTTACCGCAGCTCACCCCTCCACTTT
NA | NA | TRBJ2-2 | TRBV18 | CASSPAIRTGELFF | TGTGCCAGCTCGCCTGCTATCCGAACCGGGGAGCTGTTTTTT
TRBD1 | NA | TRBJ2-2 | TRBV7-2 | CASSTQTGTGELFF | TGTGCCAGCAGCACCCAGACAGGGACCGGGGAGCTGTTTTTT
NA | many | TRBJ1-1 | TRBV20-1 | CSARDSRRNTEAFF | TGCAGTGCTAGAGATTCTCGACGGAACACTGAAGCTTTCTTT
NA | many | TRBJ2-7 | TRBV28 | CASSPLWDEPYEQYF | TGTGCCAGCAGCCCTTTATGGGACGAACCCTACGAGCAGTACTTC
TRBD1 | NA | TRBJ2-7 | TRBV19 | CASSTGAAYEQYF | TGTGCCAGTTCCACAGGGGCGGCCTACGAGCAGTACTTC
TRBD2 | many | TRBJ2-7 | TRBV2 | CASRRLAGGPHEQYF | TGTGCCAGCAGACGACTAGCGGGAGGGCCCCACGAGCAGTACTTC